The following is a TCR beta chain sequence with its context. This sample is part of a study of blood T cell repertoires in COVID-19. The wider study: Acute-phase and convalescent COVID-19 samples originated in the United States, Italy and Spain.

CDR1 SGHTA and CDR2 FQGNSA come from the germline V gene. This CDR3 is built from 17 residues. V was pared by 1 base and J by 0 bases, with 4 bases of the junction left unmatched. Data came from immunoSEQ multiplex PCR; TCRdb stores just in-frame clones and leaves some out. The data contain some 66,000 clones, 65% to 90% of them singletons. V usage is TRBV7-2 and J usage is TRBJ1-5; 9 bases align to TRBD1. The clonotype originates from a man between 60 and 75 years old with acute or convalescent COVID-19. What was sequenced was peripheral blood. For the CDR3, the DNA is TGTGCCAGCAGCTTAGGGGACAGGGCGAATAGCAATCAGCCCCAGCATTTT. Amino acid sequence: CASSLGDRANSNQPQHF.